This TCR beta chain was captured in a study of blood T cell repertoires in COVID-19. V lost 4 bases and J 0 bases, leaving 14 bases between the germline ends. The CDR3 is made up of 15 amino acids. CDR1 SGDLS and CDR2 YYNGEE come from the germline V gene. The method was immunoSEQ multiplex PCR; TCRdb's version includes in-frame clones alone and lacks a portion of them. The sample includes some 94,000 clones, over 70% of them seen just once. The clonotype originates from a human donor in a cohort sampled during active COVID-19. The sequenced sample consisted of peripheral blood. The chain combines TRBV9 with TRBJ2-7, with TRBD1 as a possible D gene (6 bases). This CDR3 reads CASSPRDTSSYEQYF. CDR3 nucleotides: TGTGCCAGCAGCCCCCGGGACACGAGCTCCTACGAGCAGTACTTC.